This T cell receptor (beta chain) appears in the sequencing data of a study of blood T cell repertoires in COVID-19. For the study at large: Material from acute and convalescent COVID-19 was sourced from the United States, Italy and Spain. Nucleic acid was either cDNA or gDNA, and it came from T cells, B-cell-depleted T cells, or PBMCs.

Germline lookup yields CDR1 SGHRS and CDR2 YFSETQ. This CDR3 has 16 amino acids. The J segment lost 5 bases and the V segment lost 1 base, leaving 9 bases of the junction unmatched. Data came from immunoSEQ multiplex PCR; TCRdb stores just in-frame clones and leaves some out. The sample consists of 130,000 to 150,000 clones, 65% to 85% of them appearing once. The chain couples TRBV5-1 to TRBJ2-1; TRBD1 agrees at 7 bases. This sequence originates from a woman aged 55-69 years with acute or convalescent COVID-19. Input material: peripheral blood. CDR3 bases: TGCGCCAGCAGCTTGCCTGACAGGGCTCGCGACAATGAGCAGTTCTTC. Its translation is CASSLPDRARDNEQFF. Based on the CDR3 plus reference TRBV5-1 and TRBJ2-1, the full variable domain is KAGVTQTPRYLIKTRGQQVTLSCSPISGHRSVSWYQQTPGQGLQFLFEYFSETQRNKGNFPGRFSGRQFSNSRSEMNVSTLELGDSALYLCASSLPDRARDNEQFFGPGTRLTVL.